The T cell receptor beta chain under discussion was sequenced for a study of response to subunit inactivated influenza vaccine. Study-level points and caveats: The authors offered the suggestion that each seasonal influenza vaccination recruits few new T cells.

TCRdb ran MiXCR on the RT-PCR reads and lists one entry per CDR3 protein. Of approximately 680,000 distinct CDR3 sequences in the sample, 15% to 17% were seen once. On this clonotype: Its matching antigen is unknown.

CDR3 length equals 16 residues. The J segment lost 1 base and the V segment lost 6 bases, leaving 8 bases of the junction unmatched. Looked up from germline, CDR1 is MNHEY and CDR2 is SVGEGT. The clonotype was recovered from a man in his fifties or sixties who received an inactivated influenza vaccine. The material was PBMCs from blood, obtained less than 13 days after vaccination. V is TRBV6-2 or TRBV6-3 and J is TRBJ2-5; 10 bases agree with TRBD1. CDR3 sequence: CASRAGTGDSQETQYF. The CDR3, as DNA: TGTGCCAGCAGAGCCGGGACAGGGGACAGCCAAGAGACCCAGTACTTC.